A single sample is the source of the 17 T cell receptor beta chains below, sequenced in a study of T cells in Graves' hyperthyroidism and ophthalmopathy. Authors of the study amplified TCR beta CDR3 regions from RNA transcripts. The HTBI primer set was used in a first-round RT-PCR of the TCR CDR3. TCRdb called the multiplex PCR reads again in MiXCR, with one record for every CDR3 protein. Of about 600,000 distinct CDR3 sequences listed, approximately 15% are singletons. The sequenced sample consisted of blood. Receptors originate from a woman under 30 with Graves' ophthalmopathy.

This clonotype was counted many times. V is TRBV5-8 and J is TRBJ2-1, with D perhaps matching TRBD1 or TRBD2 (5 bases each). There are 14 residues in the CDR3. V lost 3 bases and J lost 2, with 9 bases in between. CDR1 is SGHTS and CDR2 is YDEGEE in the germline V gene. CDR3 in amino acids: CASSWGRAYNEQFF. The DNA for the CDR3 is TGTGCCAGCAGCTGGGGACGGGCCTACAATGAGCAGTTCTTC.

The V and J genes are TRBV15 and TRBJ1-2; no firm D call. V gave up 0 bases and J gave up 6 bases, with 5 bases separating them. The CDR3 sequence is 12 residues long. The germline V gene encodes CDR1 LNHNV and CDR2 YYDKDF (reference sequence). CDR3 coding DNA: TGTGCCACCAGCAGAGAGGGGAATGGCTACACCTTC. Its translation is CATSREGNGYTF.

The sample holds many counts of this clonotype. J is TRBJ1-4 and V is TRBV20-1; 7 bases fit TRBD1. Trimming took 1 base from V and 8 from J; bases not matched to a gene: 7. The V gene's germline CDR1 is DFQATT and CDR2 SNEGSKA (reference sequence). The length of the CDR3 is 14 residues. CDR3 residues: CSARAGGTAEKLFF. CDR3 DNA: TGCAGTGCTAGAGCGGGGGGGACAGCCGAAAAACTGTTTTTT.

The table lists this clonotype with many counts. The J gene is TRBJ2-3, the V gene TRBV2; tentatively, D is TRBD1 (6 bases). Germline CDR1 SNHLY, CDR2 FYNNEI. The CDR3 contains 14 residues. Between the trimmed V and J ends, which lost 8 bases and 0 bases, there was a span of 12 bases. CDR3: CASAGTSSTDTQYF. The CDR3 DNA reads TGTGCCAGCGCCGGGACAAGCAGCACAGATACGCAGTATTTT.

This clonotype was recorded many times. The gene calls are TRBV6-1 and TRBJ1-5, with TRBD1 as a possible D gene (5 bases). V was shortened by 7 bases and J by 5 bases, with 12 bases between the two germline ends. This CDR3 spans 13 amino acids. CDR1 MNHNS and CDR2 SASEGT come from the germline V gene. The DNA for the CDR3 is TGTGCCAGCACCGGCAGGGCCGATCAGCCCCAGCATTTT. It is translated as CASTGRADQPQHF.

In its sample, this clonotype was seen a few times. The chain is built from TRBV29-1 and TRBJ2-6; D possibly corresponds to TRBD1 (6 bases). This CDR3 is 15 amino acids long. Germline CDR1 reads SQVTM; CDR2 reads ANQGSEA. Trimming took 6 bases from V and 1 from J, leaving 13 bases between them. As DNA, the CDR3 is TGCAGCGTCCTCGTCAGGGGATCTGGGGCCAACGTCCTGACTTTC. Protein: CSVLVRGSGANVLTF.

The V call is TRBV9, the J call TRBJ2-3; weak D call: TRBD2 (5 bases). CDR3 length: 14 amino acids. The V end lost 0 bases, the J end lost 6 bases, and 11 bases lay between the germline ends. Germline CDR1 SGDLS, CDR2 YYNGEE. CDR3 DNA: TGTGCCAGCAGCGTAGAGAGGGATGATGATACGCAGTATTTT. It codes for CASSVERDDDTQYF.

In its sample, this clonotype was seen many times. The chain carries TRBV6-1 and TRBJ2-1; 11 bases agree with TRBD2. Per germline, CDR1 MNHNS and CDR2 SASEGT. Trimming cost V 3 bases and J 9 bases; bases outside gene matches: 1. This CDR3 comprises 13 residues. CDR3 protein: CASSETSGTEQFF. The CDR3 nucleotides read TGTGCCAGCAGTGAGACTAGCGGGACTGAGCAGTTCTTC.

To note about this clonotype: Relative to the germline gene, one junction end is altered; a read error may explain this. The chain carries TRBV7-2 and TRBJ2-5; 11 nucleotides match TRBD2. This CDR3 contains 18 residues. Germline values: CDR1 SGHTA, CDR2 FQGNSA. The chain's CDR3 is CASSRGTTSGRPQETQYF. CDR3 sequence (DNA): TGCGCCAGCAGCCGGGGGACTACTAGCGGGAGACCCCAAGAGACCCAGTACTTC.

This clonotype was found many times. The gene calls are TRBV7-9 and TRBJ2-7, with 8 bases matching TRBD1. The CDR3 totals 15 residues. J lost 6 bases, V lost 5 bases, and 12 bases had no gene match. From germline, CDR1 is SEHNR and CDR2 FQNEAQ (reference sequence). CDR3 DNA sequence: TGTGCCAGCAGCGCCCCGGACAGGGTGTTAGTCGAGCAGTACTTC. Translation gives CASSAPDRVLVEQYF. Full variable domain (rest looked up from reference TRBV7-9 and TRBJ2-7): DTGVSQNPRHKITKRGQNVTFRCDPISEHNRLYWYRQTLGQGPEFLTYFQNEAQLEKSRLLSDRFSAERPKGSFSTLEIQRTEQGDSAMYLCASSAPDRVLVEQYFGPGTRLTVT.

With respect to this clonotype: It may be a read error: a sequence one base away is much more abundant. V gene TRBV9 combines with J gene TRBJ1-1; D is undetermined. Germline CDR1 reads SGDLS; CDR2 reads YYNGEE. Trimming left V 1 base short and J 1 base short, with 5 bases between. This CDR3 has 13 residues. This CDR3 is CASSVSANTEAFF. CDR3 bases: TGTGCCAGCAGCGTATCAGCGAACACTGAAGCTTTCTTT. The full variable domain, with the rest looked up from reference TRBV9 and TRBJ1-1, is DSGVTQTPKHLITATGQRVTLRCSPRSGDLSVYWYQQSLDQGLQFLIQYYNGEERAKGNILERFSAQQFPDLHSELNLSSLELGDSALYFCASSVSANTEAFFGQGTRLTVV.

The rearrangement links TRBV4-1 to TRBJ2-1; D not resolved. Trimming cost V 0 bases and J 2 bases, with 11 bases left between them. The CDR3 is 16 residues long. Germline assignment: CDR1 MGHRA and CDR2 YSYEKL. The DNA for the CDR3 is TGCGCCAGCAGCCAAGACTCGCAATCCGCCTACAATGAGCAGTTCTTC. Its protein is CASSQDSQSAYNEQFF.

V is TRBV11-2 and J is TRBJ2-7, with 12 bases that match TRBD2. V lost 5 bases, J lost 3 bases, and 11 bases stayed unmatched. The germline V gene encodes CDR1 SGHAT and CDR2 FQNNGV. This CDR3 region has 17 residues. The CDR3 protein is CASSPRPTSGRFYEQYF. CDR3 DNA: TGTGCCAGCAGCCCTCGCCCGACTAGCGGGAGATTCTACGAGCAGTACTTC.

This chain joins TRBV14 and TRBJ2-6, with D maybe TRBD1 (5 bases). Germline CDR1 and CDR2: SGHDN and FVKESK. This CDR3 has 20 residues. V lost 4 bases to trimming and J lost 1 base, with 23 bases between them. The CDR3 coding sequence is TGTGCCAGCAGCCCAAAACCAGGACACTTATTTACTTCTGGGGCCAACGTCCTGACTTTC. It codes for CASSPKPGHLFTSGANVLTF.

This clonotype was counted ten times or more. The V gene is TRBV2, the J gene TRBJ2-7; 7 positions agree with TRBD1. The CDR3 extends over 15 amino acids. With 4 bases clipped from V and 2 bases from J, the junction kept 8 bases outside the gene matches. Germline-derived CDR1 and CDR2 are SNHLY and FYNNEI. The CDR3 DNA reads TGTGCCAGCAGTGGGGACAGCCAAACTCCCTACGAGCAGTACTTC. Protein product: CASSGDSQTPYEQYF.

This clonotype was seen at least ten times. The CDR3: CASSYSGRVGSSYEQYF. The CDR3 region has the DNA TGTGCCAGCAGTTACTCGGGTAGGGTCGGGAGCTCCTACGAGCAGTACTTC. V is TRBV6-2 or TRBV6-3 and J is TRBJ2-7, with D maybe TRBD2 (6 bases). The CDR3 runs to 17 residues. The germline V gene has CDR1 MNHEY and CDR2 SVGEGT. Deletions cut 0 bases from V and 0 bases from J, with 15 bases between.

This clonotype was seen only a few times. This chain's CDR3 is CASSLLSGAGNTIYF. The CDR3 DNA follows: TGTGCCAGCAGCCTCCTCTCGGGCGCTGGAAACACCATATATTTT. This chain uses TRBV3-1 with TRBJ1-3; D is unclear. The CDR3 sequence is 15 residues long. The germline V gene has CDR1 LGHDT and CDR2 YNNKEL (reference sequence). Trimming left V 4 bases short and J 2 bases short, with 12 bases between.